This TCR beta chain originates from a study of shared clonotypes between healthy human individuals. Whole-study context: A donor's plate count was three for CD4 naive and three for CD4 memory; CD8 naive had two and CD8 memory one.

When replicate PCRs were run on sorted subsets, they used approximately 0.2 ug DNA, roughly 30,000 T cell genomes. Sequencing was performed with immunoSEQ multiplex PCR; in TCRdb, only in-frame clones are kept and a portion is missing. The sample shows some 320,000 clones, around 87% of them seen only once. CDR1 is LGHNA, CDR2 YSLEER, per germline. V lost 4 bases, J lost 1 base, and 11 bases lay in between. The CDR3 extends over 16 amino acids. With respect to this clone: Its antigen remains unidentified.

Study-wide points: Several donors held about 5% of naive CD4 clonotypes in common. Estimated clonotype richness was generally higher in naive than memory subsets.

The origin of this receptor is a man aged 18 to 35 in good health. Sequencing input: memory CD8+ T cells sorted from blood. Subset reported: CD45RO+ cells pooled with CCR7-negative TemRA cells. The V gene is TRBV4-3, the J gene TRBJ2-6, with D perhaps TRBD1 (5 bases). CDR3 bases: TGCGCCAGCAGCCGAAGACAGAGGTCTGGGGCCAACGTCCTGACTTTC. It translates to CASSRRQRSGANVLTF.